Sequencing of this T cell receptor (beta chain) was carried out in a study of molecular identifiers for immune sequencing clone quantification. Germline lookup yields CDR1 DFQATT and CDR2 SNEGSKA (reference sequence). This CDR3 contains 14 residues. This clonotype came up a few times. A read error may account for a junction end that differs from germline. MiXCR was run by TCRdb on the PCR reads, yielding one entry per CDR3 protein. The data hold around 460,000 distinct CDR3 sequences, with approximately 25% observed a single time. Sequences were obtained from naive CD8+ T cells from blood, with Jurkat cell RNA spiked in. Subset specified: FACS-sorted CD8+CD4-CCR7+CD45RA+ naive T cells. This receptor was identified in a human donor in good health. Some libraries in this study had Jurkat cell RNA spiked in. The chain is built from TRBV20-1 and TRBJ1-2; D perhaps matches TRBD1 (5 bases). This chain's CDR3 is CSARVREEGYGHTF. As DNA, the CDR3 is TGCAGTGCTAGAGTCAGGGAGGAGGGCTATGGCCACACCTTC.